Below are 26 T cell receptor beta chains sequenced from a single sample in a study of blood T cell repertoires in COVID-19. Libraries were prepared by immunoSEQ multiplex PCR; TCRdb keeps only in-frame clonotypes and omits some of them. Among roughly 150,000 clones listed, roughly 88% were seen once. What was sequenced was peripheral blood. These receptors were obtained from a woman aged 45-65 years with acute or convalescent COVID-19.

This chain links TRBV12-3 or TRBV12-4 with TRBJ1-5, with TRBD1 as a possible D gene (6 bases). V lost 11 bases to trimming and J lost 4 bases, with 15 bases between them. The length of the CDR3 is 13 residues. The CDR3 sequence is CASRDTANQPQHF. CDR3 nucleotide sequence: TGTGCCTCCCGGGACACCGCAAATCAGCCCCAGCATTTT.

The CDR3, as DNA: TGTGCCTGGAGCTCCGGACTAGCGGGAGCCGGGGAGCTGTTTTTT. Amino acids: CAWSSGLAGAGELFF. The chain recombines TRBV30 with TRBJ2-2, with 13 bases that match TRBD2. The CDR3 loop spans 15 amino acids. Germline trimming cut 3 bases from V and 6 bases from J; bases unmatched to any gene: 4. CDR1 GTSNPN and CDR2 SVGIG come from the germline V gene (reference sequence). Drawing the rest from reference TRBV30 and TRBJ2-2, the complete variable domain is SQTIHQWPATLVQPVGSPLSLECTVEGTSNPNLYWYRQAAGRGLQLLFYSVGIGQISSEVPQNLSASRPQDRQFILSSKKLLLSDSGFYLCAWSSGLAGAGELFFGEGSRLTVL.

V is TRBV10-3 and J is TRBJ2-1, with D unresolved. This CDR3 spans 13 amino acids. V lost 2 bases and J lost 8, with 10 bases in between. Germline V gene sequence: CDR1 ENHRY, CDR2 SYGVKD. CDR3: CAISEPPSHEQFF. In DNA, the CDR3 is TGTGCCATCAGTGAGCCCCCATCCCATGAGCAGTTCTTC.

The chain has TRBV5-5 and TRBJ1-5; D unclear. Germline assignment: CDR1 SGHKS and CDR2 YYEKEE (reference sequence). There are 16 residues in the CDR3. V dropped 1 base and J dropped 1 base, with 12 bases sitting between them. The CDR3 region is CASSLRGVESNQPQHF. The DNA for the CDR3 is TGTGCCAGCAGCTTGCGGGGTGTAGAGAGCAATCAGCCCCAGCATTTT.

The chain uses TRBV6-2 or TRBV6-3 and TRBJ2-7; tentative D call: TRBD2 (5 bases). The ends were cut back, 2 bases at V and 5 bases at J, with 7 bases in the middle. The CDR3 covers 12 residues. Germline assignment: CDR1 MNHEY and CDR2 SVGEGT. CDR3 sequence (DNA): TGTGCCAGCAGTTACACGAGGGACGAGCAGTACTTC. Its protein product is CASSYTRDEQYF.

The rearrangement joins TRBV12-3 or TRBV12-4 to TRBJ1-2; D gene unclear. The CDR3 contains 12 residues. Trimming took off 4 bases at V and 3 bases at J, with 6 bases between the two ends. CDR3 in amino acids: CASSSADYGYTF. The CDR3 nucleotides are TGTGCCAGCAGTTCGGCGGACTATGGCTACACCTTC.

This sequence joins TRBV29-1 and TRBJ1-5, with 7 bases aligning to TRBD1. Trimming took 6 bases from V and 6 from J; bases not matched to a gene: 8. This CDR3 has 13 amino acids. From germline, CDR1 is SQVTM and CDR2 ANQGSEA. CDR3 bases: TGCAGCGTCAGACAGGGTTTAAGTCAGCCCCAGCATTTT. Its protein is CSVRQGLSQPQHF.

This clone occurred once. The chain recombines TRBV7-2 with TRBJ1-2, with 8 bases fitting TRBD1. CDR1 is SGHTA, CDR2 FQGNSA, per germline. The CDR3 extends over 15 amino acids. V was clipped by 5 bases and J by 8 bases; unmatched bases: 13. CDR3 bases: TGTGCCAGCAGCCTATCGCAGGGGGCGCATAACGGCTACACCTTC. The encoded protein is CASSLSQGAHNGYTF.

The chain combines TRBV7-9 with TRBJ1-2; D gene unclear. The ends were cut back, 5 bases at V and 8 bases at J, with 18 bases in the middle. Germline V gene lookup returns CDR1 SEHNR and CDR2 FQNEAQ (reference sequence). The CDR3 sequence is 14 residues long. The CDR3 is CASSLGSLTMGYTF. The CDR3 nucleotides read TGTGCCAGCAGCCTAGGGTCACTAACTATGGGCTACACCTTC.

This chain links TRBV7-3 with TRBJ2-3; the D gene is possibly TRBD1 (7 bases). The length of the CDR3 is 16 residues. In germline, CDR1 is SGHTA, CDR2 FQGTGA. V dropped 5 bases and J dropped 0 bases, with 15 bases sitting between them. The CDR3 loop reads CASSRGTAPSTDTQYF. The CDR3 DNA follows: TGTGCCAGCAGCCGGGGGACAGCCCCTAGCACAGATACGCAGTATTTT. Full variable domain (outside the CDR3, taken from reference TRBV7-3 and TRBJ2-3): GAGVSQTPSNKVTEKGKYVELRCDPISGHTALYWYRQSLGQGPEFLIYFQGTGAADDSGLPNDRFFAVRPEGSVSTLKIQRTERGDSAVYLCASSRGTAPSTDTQYFGPGTRLTVL.

The chain couples TRBV4-2 to TRBJ1-4; D is unresolved. CDR1 LGHNA and CDR2 YNFKEQ come from the germline V gene. The V end was cut by 1 base, the J end by 4 bases, with 16 bases between. This CDR3 is 17 amino acids long. DNA of the CDR3: TGTGCCAGCAGCCAAGCTCCCCCGGGAAGGTTTAATGAAAAACTGTTTTTT. Protein: CASSQAPPGRFNEKLFF.

The chain carries TRBV14 and TRBJ1-1; D perhaps matches TRBD1 (6 bases). From germline, CDR1 is SGHDN and CDR2 FVKESK. The V and J ends lost 1 base and 13 bases respectively, with 13 bases between them. This CDR3 is 12 amino acids long. The CDR3 loop is CASSQGGGAGFF. The CDR3 nucleotides are TGTGCCAGCAGCCAAGGGGGGGGCGCAGGTTTCTTT.

This clone was counted only a few times. Written as DNA, the CDR3 is TGCGCCAGCAGCCTGGCGACAGGGGGATTGGGCAATGAGCAGTTCTTC. As protein: CASSLATGGLGNEQFF. This chain joins TRBV4-1 and TRBJ2-1; TRBD1 matches at 9 bases. CDR1 MGHRA and CDR2 YSYEKL come from the germline V gene. With V trimmed by 4 bases and J by 6 bases, 10 bases remained unmatched. CDR3 size: 16 residues.

V and J are TRBV27 and TRBJ2-2, with no clear D. The CDR3 sequence is 14 residues long. CDR1 and CDR2 from the germline V gene are MNHEY and SMNVEV (reference sequence). Trimming removed 2 bases at V and 4 bases at J, with 8 bases between. CDR3 in DNA: TGTGCCAGCAGTTTAGCAGGCGTCACCGGGGAGCTGTTTTTT. This sequence encodes CASSLAGVTGELFF.

The chain carries TRBV25-1 and TRBJ2-1; 8 bases are shared with TRBD1. Germline V gene sequence: CDR1 MGHDK, CDR2 SYGVNS. V dropped 6 bases and J dropped 7; count of bases not matched to a gene: 5. CDR3 length: 13 amino acids. CDR3 nucleotide sequence: TGTGCCAGCAGACAGGGGGAGCATAATGAGCAGTTCTTC. Translating it yields CASRQGEHNEQFF.

The chain combines TRBV6-5 with TRBJ1-5; D may be TRBD1 (6 bases). The CDR3 spans 13 residues. The germline gives CDR1 MNHEY, CDR2 SVGAGI. The ends were cut back, 8 bases at V and 4 bases at J, with 12 bases in the middle. CDR3: CASQPGVNQPQHF. The CDR3 DNA sequence: TGTGCCAGCCAACCAGGGGTGAATCAGCCCCAGCATTTT.

The chain employs TRBV6-6 and TRBJ1-2, with 7 bases that match TRBD1. This CDR3 spans 17 amino acids. Looked up from germline, CDR1 is MNHNY and CDR2 is SVGAGI (reference sequence). J was trimmed by 0 bases and V by 5 bases; bases with no gene match: 12. In nucleotides, the CDR3 is TGTGCCAGCAGTCCCCTTGGACAGGAGCCCCCTAACTATGGCTACACCTTC. The encoded protein is CASSPLGQEPPNYGYTF.

In this sample, this clone turned up a few times. This chain links TRBV6-5 with TRBJ1-6; 8 bases align to TRBD1. Germline CDR1 reads MNHEY; CDR2 reads SVGAGI. Unmatched junction bases numbered 8, after V lost 6 bases and J lost 7 bases. The CDR3 loop spans 15 amino acids. The CDR3 coding sequence is TGTGCCAGCAGCACCTGGACAGGGACGAATTCACCCCTCCACTTT. It translates to CASSTWTGTNSPLHF.

The V call is TRBV29-1, the J call TRBJ1-3; weak D call: TRBD1 (5 bases). The CDR3 runs to 12 residues. Germline V lookup: CDR1 SQVTM, CDR2 ANQGSEA. The V end was cut by 7 bases, the J end by 4 bases, with 11 bases between. In nucleotides, the CDR3 is TGCAGCGGCAGGGCTCCCGGAAACACCATATATTTT. Its protein is CSGRAPGNTIYF.

The chain couples TRBV10-3 to TRBJ1-4; D not resolved. Trimming removed 6 bases from V and 4 bases from J, with 15 bases in between. This CDR3 is built from 15 residues. The germline gives CDR1 ENHRY, CDR2 SYGVKD. CDR3 loop: CAISNTAGINEKLFF. Written as DNA, the CDR3 is TGTGCCATCAGCAATACCGCAGGCATTAATGAAAAACTGTTTTTT.

The chain couples TRBV11-2 to TRBJ2-1; D may be TRBD2 (6 bases). Trimming removed 1 base from V and 6 bases from J, with 10 bases in between. The CDR3 sequence is 14 residues long. Germline CDR1 reads SGHAT; CDR2 reads FQNNGV. Here the CDR3 DNA reads TGTGCCAGCAGCTTAGGCCTGGGGGGCAATGAGCAGTTCTTC. This encodes CASSLGLGGNEQFF.

This chain joins TRBV7-2 and TRBJ1-2, with TRBD1 matching 8 bases. Germline V gives CDR1 SGHTA, CDR2 FQGNSA. CDR3 length: 14 residues. After removal of 3 bases from V and 7 bases from J, the junction contained 7 bases not matched to a gene. The CDR3 region has the DNA TGTGCCAGCAGCTTTTTGACAGGGGAGGTTGGCTACACCTTC. Translation: CASSFLTGEVGYTF.

V and J are TRBV21-1 and TRBJ1-1. TRBV21-1 is reported as a pseudogene. This CDR3 is built from 18 residues. This CDR3 reads CASSKEKRRGELKTEAFF. The DNA for the CDR3 is TGTGCCAGCAGCAAAGAAAAAAGGAGGGGCGAACTGAAGACTGAAGCTTTCTTT.

The sample holds one count of this clone. The chain carries TRBV6-6 and TRBJ1-1; D gene ambiguous. The V gene's germline CDR1 is MNHNY and CDR2 SVGAGI (reference sequence). The CDR3 length is 13 residues. V was cut by 8 bases and J by 2 bases, with 12 bases left in between. The CDR3 protein is CASLGAGNTEAFF. In DNA form, the CDR3 reads TGTGCCAGCTTGGGCGCGGGAAACACTGAAGCTTTCTTT.

V gene TRBV11-2 combines with J gene TRBJ1-5; D is uncertain. In germline, CDR1 is SGHAT, CDR2 FQNNGV. V was cut by 0 bases and J by 4 bases, with 4 bases left in between. The CDR3 has 13 amino acids. This CDR3 is CASSLERNQPQHF. The CDR3 DNA is TGTGCCAGCAGCTTAGAACGGAATCAGCCCCAGCATTTT. Combining the CDR3 with reference TRBV11-2 and TRBJ1-5 gives the whole variable domain EAGVAQSPRYKIIEKRQSVAFWCNPISGHATLYWYQQILGQGPKLLIQFQNNGVVDDSQLPKDRFSAERLKGVDSTLKIQPAKLEDSAVYLCASSLERNQPQHFGDGTRLSIL.

The chain has TRBV9 and TRBJ2-1, with 8 positions matching TRBD1. V dropped 1 base and J dropped 6; count of bases not matched to a gene: 6. The CDR3 loop spans 15 amino acids. Looked up from germline, CDR1 is SGDLS and CDR2 is YYNGEE. The CDR3 coding sequence is TGTGCCAGCAGCGTATATCAGGGGGCCGGCAATGAGCAGTTCTTC. Its translation is CASSVYQGAGNEQFF.